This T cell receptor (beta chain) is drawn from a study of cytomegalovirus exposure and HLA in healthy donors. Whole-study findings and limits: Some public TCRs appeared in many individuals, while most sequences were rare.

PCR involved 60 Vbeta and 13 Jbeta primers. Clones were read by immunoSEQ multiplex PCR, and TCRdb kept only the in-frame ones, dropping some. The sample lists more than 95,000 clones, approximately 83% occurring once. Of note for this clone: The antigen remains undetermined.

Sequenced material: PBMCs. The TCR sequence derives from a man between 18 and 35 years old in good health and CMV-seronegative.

The CDR3 spells CASSIVAGGGHEQYF. CDR3 sequence (DNA): TGCGCCAGCAGCATAGTAGCGGGAGGCGGCCACGAGCAGTACTTC. The gene calls are TRBV5-1 and TRBJ2-7; the match to TRBD2 covers 10 bases. This CDR3 comprises 15 residues. J lost 5 bases, V lost 4 bases, and 9 bases had no gene match. Per the germline V gene, CDR1 is SGHRS and CDR2 is YFSETQ.